The clone carrying this T cell receptor (beta chain) has a handful of counts. Its antigen is undetermined. This specimen belongs to a study of early T cells in non-severe SARS-CoV-2 infection. Study details: Sequenced material consisted of bulk RNA (from unsorted whole blood), and chains were unpaired.

Each CDR3 protein gets one entry after TCRdb re-called the 5' RACE reads with MiXCR. The table records some 87,000 distinct CDR3 sequences, roughly 12% of them present only once. This CDR3 is built from 17 residues. Germline assignment: CDR1 MNHEY and CDR2 SVGAGI. V was pared by 2 bases and J by 0 bases, with 15 bases between. The study, taken as a whole, reports: Reliance on VDJdb matching favored anti-spike CD8 responses; private and CD4 specificities were missed.

Input material: whole blood. V and J are TRBV6-5 and TRBJ2-3; weak D call: TRBD1 (6 bases). This sequence originates from an adult who was a healthcare worker with PCR-confirmed SARS-CoV-2 infection or an uninfected control (not recorded which). CDR3 DNA sequence: TGTGCCAGCAGTTACCAGGGGAGAGCGGCTAGCACAGATACGCAGTATTTT. This codes for CASSYQGRAASTDTQYF.